These 15 T cell receptor beta chains were sequenced from one sample in a study of beta chain features in type 1 diabetes. Study-wide findings and caveats: Shortening of TCRB CDR3s, moderate but significant, appeared in all four CD4+ subsets of Type 1 diabetes patients.

Isolated RNA was reverse transcribed in full, so expressed TCRB transcripts were sequenced. TCRdb's copy holds only in-frame clones and misses some; the assay was immunoSEQ multiplex PCR. The sample contains 630,000 or so clones, 11% to 15% of which appear only once. These receptors lack a known antigen. What was sequenced was naive CD4+ T cells from blood. These receptors came from a man between 18 and 29 years old with type 1 diabetes.

A few counts support this clone. The genes are TRBV9 and TRBJ2-6; 9 bases agree with TRBD1. Trimming took 3 bases from V and 2 from J; bases not matched to a gene: 9. This CDR3 contains 18 residues. The germline V gene encodes CDR1 SGDLS and CDR2 YYNGEE. The CDR3 nucleotides read TGTGCCAGCAGCGACCGGGACAGGGTCATAACTGGGGCCAACGTCCTGACTTTC. This translates into CASSDRDRVITGANVLTF.

The V gene is TRBV7-2, the J gene TRBJ2-7, with D possibly matching TRBD2 (6 bases). Trimming took 4 bases from V and 6 from J, leaving 16 bases between them. CDR1 and CDR2 (germline): SGHTA, FQGNSA. The CDR3 covers 14 residues. CDR3 amino acids: CASSYDGGRSEQYF. The CDR3 coding sequence is TGTGCCAGCAGCTACGACGGGGGTCGGTCCGAGCAGTACTTC.

This clone was seen a handful of times. Distinct nucleotide sequences in the sample also encode this CDR3. The chain joins TRBV10-3 to TRBJ2-7; the D gene is possibly TRBD2 (6 bases). The V end was cut by 2 bases, the J end by 4 bases, with 9 bases between. CDR3 length equals 13 residues. Germline V CDR1 and CDR2: ENHRY, SYGVKD. The CDR3 bases are TGTGCCATCAGTGAGCGGGAGACTTACGAGCAGTACTTC. It encodes CAISERETYEQYF.

This clone showed up just a few times. The genes are TRBV7-2 and TRBJ2-3; TRBD2 matches at 7 bases. Germline values: CDR1 SGHTA, CDR2 FQGNSA. The V gene end was trimmed by 5 bases and the J gene end by 1 base; junction bases not matched to a gene: 3. The length of the CDR3 is 14 residues. Written as DNA, the CDR3 is TGTGCCAGCAGCAAACGGGAGGGCACAGATACGCAGTATTTT. It translates to CASSKREGTDTQYF.

V usage is TRBV5-8 and J usage is TRBJ2-3; tentatively, D is TRBD2 (6 bases). Per the germline V gene, CDR1 is SGHTS and CDR2 is YDEGEE. V was shortened by 6 bases and J by 6 bases, with 20 bases between the two germline ends. The CDR3 is 15 residues long. The CDR3 DNA reads TGTGCCAGCATCAGCTTCGGAGGGACGGGGGATACGCAGTATTTT. Translation: CASISFGGTGDTQYF.

The chain links TRBV27 to TRBJ2-4; 10 nucleotides line up with TRBD2. V was pared by 5 bases and J by 3 bases, with 4 bases of the junction left unmatched. The CDR3 has 15 amino acids. CDR1 MNHEY and CDR2 SMNVEV come from the germline V gene (reference sequence). The CDR3 region has the DNA TGTGCCAGCAGTCGGTTAGCGGGGGGCAAAAACATTCAGTACTTC. Its translation: CASSRLAGGKNIQYF.

The chain joins TRBV19 to TRBJ1-5; 8 positions match TRBD1. Germline CDR1 and CDR2: LNHDA and SQIVND (reference sequence). The CDR3 sequence is 16 residues long. The CDR3 is CAMTSFGQGACQPQHF. The CDR3 DNA reads as TGTGCGATGACTTCCTTTGGGCAGGGGGCATGTCAGCCCCAGCATTTT.

This clone showed up just a few times. Compared with germline, one end of the junction differs, possibly owing to a read error. The rearrangement links TRBV7-9 to TRBJ1-6; D is unclear. The CDR3 is made up of 10 amino acids. Germline CDR1 is SEHNR and CDR2 is FQNEAQ (reference sequence). The CDR3: CASSLAPLHF. In nucleotides, the CDR3 is TGTGCCAGCAGCCTAGCGCCCCTCCACTTT.

This clone was counted only a few times. The rearrangement links TRBV4-1 to TRBJ2-5; 9 bases map to TRBD2. The CDR3 runs 14 residues. V shed 1 base, J shed 7 bases, and the junction held 4 bases outside the gene matches. CDR1 is MGHRA and CDR2 is YSYEKL in the germline V gene. The CDR3 nucleotides are TGCGCCAGCAGCCAAGGGCGAGCGGGAGGGACCCAGTACTTC. Amino acids: CASSQGRAGGTQYF.

There are a few counts of this clone. The rearrangement links TRBV6-6 to TRBJ2-6, with D unresolved. Germline V CDR1 and CDR2: MNHNY, SVGAGI (reference sequence). The ends were cut back, 6 bases at V and 0 bases at J, with 6 bases in the middle. This CDR3 is built from 14 residues. DNA for the CDR3: TGTGCCAGCAGCAGAGTCTCTGGGGCCAACGTCCTGACTTTC. It codes for CASSRVSGANVLTF.

This clone was found a few times. This sequence joins TRBV5-6 and TRBJ2-5; 11 bases are a match to TRBD2. The CDR3 extends over 14 amino acids. The J segment lost 4 bases and the V segment lost 3 bases, leaving 2 bases of the junction unmatched. Germline V gene sequence: CDR1 SGHDT, CDR2 YYEEEE. The CDR3 DNA is TGTGCCAGCAGCTGGGGACTAGCGGTAGAGACCCAGTACTTC. Its translation: CASSWGLAVETQYF.

This clone was picked up a small number of times. J is TRBJ2-1 and V is TRBV30; D unresolved. Germline assignment: CDR1 GTSNPN and CDR2 SVGIG (reference sequence). With 2 bases removed from V and 11 bases from J, the gap between germline ends came to 7 bases. The CDR3 extends over 10 amino acids. The CDR3 reads CAWSPSKQFF. The CDR3 region has the DNA TGTGCCTGGAGTCCTAGTAAGCAGTTCTTC.

The chain is built from TRBV12-5 and TRBJ2-2; 7 bases map to TRBD2. The CDR3 loop spans 16 amino acids. J lost 5 bases, V lost 2 bases, and 8 bases had no gene match. The germline CDR1 and CDR2 sequences are LGHNT and FRNRAP. The CDR3 protein is CASGLREGPWTGELFF. DNA for the CDR3: TGTGCTAGTGGTTTGAGGGAGGGCCCGTGGACCGGGGAGCTGTTTTTT.

The V call is TRBV11-2, the J call TRBJ2-3; 8 positions match TRBD1. Germline V gene data show CDR1 as SGHAT and CDR2 as FQNNGV. This CDR3 region has 14 residues. Trimming at V came to 6 bases and at J to 2 bases, leaving 4 bases not matched to a gene. The CDR3 nucleotides read TGTGCCAGCAGGAGGACAGGGAACACAGATACGCAGTATTTT. This encodes CASRRTGNTDTQYF.

V is TRBV6-5 and J is TRBJ1-1, with a possible D match to TRBD1 (5 bases). The CDR3 has 15 residues. V gave up 0 bases and J gave up 7 bases, with 15 bases separating them. Looked up from germline, CDR1 is MNHEY and CDR2 is SVGAGI. The CDR3 DNA reads TGTGCCAGCAGTTACTCTTCCGGGACGGGCAATGAAGCTTTCTTT. It specifies CASSYSSGTGNEAFF.